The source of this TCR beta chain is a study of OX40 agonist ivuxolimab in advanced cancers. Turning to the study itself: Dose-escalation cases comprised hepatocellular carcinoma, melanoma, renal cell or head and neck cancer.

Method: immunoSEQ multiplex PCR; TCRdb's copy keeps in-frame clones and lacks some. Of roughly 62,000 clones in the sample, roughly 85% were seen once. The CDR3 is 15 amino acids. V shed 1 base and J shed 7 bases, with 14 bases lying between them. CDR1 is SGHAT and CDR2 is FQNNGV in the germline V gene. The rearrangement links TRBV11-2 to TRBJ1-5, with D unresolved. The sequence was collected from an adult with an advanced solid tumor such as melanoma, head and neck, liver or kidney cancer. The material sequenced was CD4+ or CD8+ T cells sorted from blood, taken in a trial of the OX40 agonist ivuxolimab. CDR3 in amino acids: CASSLGQDLRQPQHF. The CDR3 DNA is TGTGCCAGCAGCTTAGGTCAGGACCTAAGGCAGCCCCAGCATTTT.